The 32 T cell receptor beta chains listed next were all sequenced from one sample in a study of blood T cell repertoires in COVID-19. TCRdb's copy holds only in-frame clones and misses some; the assay was immunoSEQ multiplex PCR. The data show some 260,000 clones, approximately 79% seen once. Material for sequencing was peripheral blood. The source is a woman between 40 and 55 years old with active or convalescent COVID-19.

The V call is TRBV19, the J call TRBJ2-1, with 7 positions matching TRBD2. The CDR3 has 14 amino acids. CDR1 is LNHDA and CDR2 is SQIVND in the germline V gene (reference sequence). Unmatched junction bases numbered 9, after V lost 5 bases and J lost 8 bases. CDR3 DNA sequence: TGTGCCAGTAGTCAGCTAGCGGCGTTTGATGAGCAGTTCTTC. Its protein product is CASSQLAAFDEQFF.

The chain has TRBV7-7 and TRBJ2-5; the match to TRBD1 covers 9 bases. Germline assignment: CDR1 SSHAT and CDR2 FNYEAQ (reference sequence). CDR3 length equals 15 residues. V shed 1 base, J shed 4 bases, and the junction held 4 bases outside the gene matches. In DNA, the CDR3 is TGTGCCAGCAGCTTAGACAGGGGGCATGGAGAGACCCAGTACTTC. Amino acids: CASSLDRGHGETQYF.

By share of the sample, this clone is medium-sized. This chain links TRBV15 with TRBJ1-4; D may be TRBD1 (5 bases). The V end was cut by 1 base, the J end by 8 bases, with 8 bases between. CDR1 and CDR2 from the germline V gene are LNHNV and YYDKDF (reference sequence). CDR3 size: 13 residues. CDR3 region: CATSRVAGEKLFF. The CDR3 DNA is TGTGCCACCAGCAGAGTGGCAGGGGAAAAACTGTTTTTT. The full variable domain, in which reference TRBV15 and TRBJ1-4 provide the parts outside the CDR3, is DAMVIQNPRYQVTQFGKPVTLSCSQTLNHNVMYWYQQKSSQAPKLLFHYYDKDFNNEADTPDNFQSRRPNTSFCFLDIRSPGLGDTAMYLCATSRVAGEKLFFGSGTQLSVL.

The sample holds one count of this clone. V usage is TRBV12-3 or TRBV12-4 and J usage is TRBJ1-2; D is uncertain. The CDR3 covers 12 residues. The V end was cut by 5 bases, the J end by 3 bases, with 7 bases between. CDR3 in amino acids: CASSRLDYGYTF. The DNA of the CDR3 is TGTGCCAGCAGTCGACTCGACTATGGCTACACCTTC.

This clone was counted a few times. The chain joins TRBV27 to TRBJ1-3, with D tentatively TRBD1 (5 bases). The germline gives CDR1 MNHEY, CDR2 SMNVEV (reference sequence). This CDR3 is built from 13 residues. Trimming took off 5 bases at V and 4 bases at J, with 9 bases between the two ends. The CDR3 DNA follows: TGTGCCAGCAGTCGGGGGTTCGGAAACACCATATATTTT. Translating it yields CASSRGFGNTIYF.

V gene TRBV18 combines with J gene TRBJ1-5; D is uncertain. This CDR3 has 14 amino acids. V gave up 2 bases and J gave up 3 bases, with 8 bases separating them. Germline CDR1 KGHSH, CDR2 LQKENI. As DNA, the CDR3 is TGTGCCAGCTCACCAGGAGTGGACAATCAGCCCCAGCATTTT. It codes for CASSPGVDNQPQHF.

This clone appeared a single time. The gene calls are TRBV28 and TRBJ1-1; 7 positions agree with TRBD1. From germline, CDR1 is MDHEN and CDR2 SYDVKM. The CDR3 has 15 amino acids. After removal of 7 bases from V and 4 bases from J, the junction contained 12 bases not matched to a gene. CDR3 sequence reads: CASTPGGQLSTEAFF. The DNA for the CDR3 is TGTGCCAGCACCCCTGGGGGACAGCTTAGCACTGAAGCTTTCTTT.

The chain joins TRBV6-5 to TRBJ1-4, with D unresolved. V gave up 5 bases and J gave up 7 bases, with 11 bases separating them. Germline CDR1 is MNHEY and CDR2 is SVGAGI. This CDR3 is built from 13 residues. The CDR3 bases are TGTGCCAGCAGTCAGGACCGGGGTGAAAAACTGTTTTTT. Translation: CASSQDRGEKLFF.

The rearrangement joins TRBV7-9 to TRBJ2-2, with 8 bases fitting TRBD2. After removal of 0 bases from V and 2 bases from J, the junction contained 5 bases not matched to a gene. CDR1 and CDR2 from the germline V gene are SEHNR and FQNEAQ (reference sequence). CDR3 size: 17 residues. The CDR3: CASSLAPAGANTGELFF. The CDR3 DNA follows: TGTGCCAGCAGCTTAGCGCCAGCGGGGGCCAACACCGGGGAGCTGTTTTTT.

The chain employs TRBV27 and TRBJ1-4, with D possibly matching TRBD1 (6 bases). The CDR3 sequence is 15 residues long. V gave up 8 bases and J gave up 2 bases, with 15 bases separating them. Germline V gene data show CDR1 as MNHEY and CDR2 as SMNVEV (reference sequence). CDR3 DNA: TGTGCCAGCGGGCTACAGGGCGCCACTAATGAAAAACTGTTTTTT. It encodes CASGLQGATNEKLFF.

This clone showed up just once. This chain links TRBV2 with TRBJ2-5, with a possible D match to TRBD2 (5 bases). Germline V gives CDR1 SNHLY, CDR2 FYNNEI. The V end was cut by 6 bases, the J end by 5 bases, with 19 bases between. The CDR3 sequence is 15 residues long. The CDR3 sequence: CASSGASSGMETQYF. The CDR3 coding sequence is TGTGCCAGCAGCGGTGCTAGCAGTGGGATGGAGACCCAGTACTTC.

This clone was seen just once. This sequence joins TRBV2 and TRBJ2-1; weak D call: TRBD2 (5 bases). The CDR3 is 13 residues long. Trimming removed 8 bases from V and 6 bases from J, with 14 bases in between. Germline V gives CDR1 SNHLY, CDR2 FYNNEI. The CDR3 region is CASFSGLTNEQFF. The DNA for the CDR3 is TGTGCCAGCTTTTCGGGGTTAACCAATGAGCAGTTCTTC.

On this clone itself: At the DNA level, this CDR3 is encoded by other sequences in the same sample as well. The rearrangement links TRBV27 to TRBJ1-2; the match to TRBD1 covers 11 bases. With 4 bases clipped from V and 3 bases from J, the junction kept 1 base outside the gene matches. Germline V lookup: CDR1 MNHEY, CDR2 SMNVEV (reference sequence). The length of the CDR3 is 14 residues. CDR3 region: CASSWTGGDYGYTF. In DNA, the CDR3 is TGTGCCAGCAGTTGGACAGGGGGCGACTATGGCTACACCTTC.

This chain connects TRBV5-1 to TRBJ1-4, with D tentatively TRBD1 (6 bases). Trimming took 0 bases from V and 4 from J, leaving 10 bases between them. CDR3 length equals 15 residues. Germline-derived CDR1 and CDR2 are SGHRS and YFSETQ. The CDR3, as DNA: TGCGCCAGCAGCTTGGGGGGGACACATAATGAAAAACTGTTTTTT. Its protein product is CASSLGGTHNEKLFF. The complete variable domain, with remaining parts taken from reference TRBV5-1 and TRBJ1-4, reads KAGVTQTPRYLIKTRGQQVTLSCSPISGHRSVSWYQQTPGQGLQFLFEYFSETQRNKGNFPGRFSGRQFSNSRSEMNVSTLELGDSALYLCASSLGGTHNEKLFFGSGTQLSVL.

This chain uses TRBV11-2 with TRBJ2-1; a weak D match, TRBD1 (6 bases). The CDR3 consists of 13 residues. Per germline, CDR1 SGHAT and CDR2 FQNNGV. With 7 bases removed from V and 9 bases from J, the gap between germline ends came to 16 bases. CDR3 sequence: CASNLQGWSEQFF. The CDR3 DNA sequence: TGTGCCAGCAACCTACAGGGATGGAGTGAGCAGTTCTTC.

V is TRBV11-1 and J is TRBJ2-3; tentative D call: TRBD2 (6 bases). Trimming took 5 bases from V and 12 from J, leaving 18 bases between them. Germline V gene data show CDR1 as SGHAT and CDR2 as FQDESV (reference sequence). The CDR3 has 13 amino acids. CDR3 DNA: TGTGCCAGCAGCAAGCTACTAGCAATTACACAGTATTTT. It specifies CASSKLLAITQYF.

This clone was picked up a small number of times. The V call is TRBV10-3, the J call TRBJ1-2, with D possibly matching TRBD1 (5 bases). The V gene's germline CDR1 is ENHRY and CDR2 SYGVKD. Trimming shortened V by 4 bases and J by 8 bases, and 11 bases separated the two germline ends. The CDR3 is 12 amino acids. CDR3 protein: CAISVQATGYTF. The DNA of the CDR3 is TGTGCCATCAGTGTACAGGCCACGGGCTACACCTTC.

The chain combines TRBV9 with TRBJ1-6; D may be TRBD1 (5 bases). The V gene lost 4 bases and the J gene lost 5 bases, with 13 bases spanning the gap. Germline V gives CDR1 SGDLS, CDR2 YYNGEE. The CDR3 contains 15 residues. The DNA for the CDR3 is TGTGCCAGCAGCCCCGGGCCGGGGGATAATTCACCCCTCCACTTT. The encoded protein is CASSPGPGDNSPLHF.

CDR3 DNA: TGCAGCGTTGAACTGACAGGTGGGGTGGGCACCATATATTTT. Amino acids: CSVELTGGVGTIYF. The chain combines TRBV29-1 with TRBJ1-3; D perhaps matches TRBD1 (6 bases). The CDR3 consists of 14 residues. Germline V gene lookup returns CDR1 SQVTM and CDR2 ANQGSEA. The V and J ends lost 2 bases and 9 bases respectively, with 17 bases between them.

There are many counts of this clone. The chain has TRBV6-4 and TRBJ2-2; weak D call: TRBD1 (5 bases). The CDR3 length is 14 residues. V dropped 7 bases and J dropped 3 bases, with 12 bases sitting between them. Germline V CDR1 and CDR2: MRHNA, SNTAGT. The CDR3 reads CASKDNEDTGELFF. DNA of the CDR3: TGTGCCAGCAAGGACAACGAGGACACCGGGGAGCTGTTTTTT.

The rearrangement uses TRBV19 and TRBJ2-4; 7 nucleotides agree with TRBD1. Germline lookup yields CDR1 LNHDA and CDR2 SQIVND (reference sequence). The junction had 4 bases not matched to a gene; V was cut back by 4 bases and J by 13 bases. The CDR3 has 11 amino acids. CDR3 protein: CASSTRQGQYF. DNA of the CDR3: TGTGCCAGTAGTACCCGACAGGGACAGTACTTC.

The rearrangement joins TRBV9 to TRBJ1-6; 8 bases align to TRBD1. Germline CDR1 SGDLS, CDR2 YYNGEE. The J segment lost 9 bases and the V segment lost 4 bases, leaving 12 bases of the junction unmatched. The CDR3 contains 16 residues. CDR3: CASSPKDRVPISPLHF. CDR3 DNA sequence: TGTGCCAGCAGCCCGAAGGACAGGGTCCCAATTTCACCCCTCCACTTT.

The chain uses TRBV4-1 and TRBJ2-3; TRBD2 is a possible D gene (5 bases). The V end was cut by 0 bases, the J end by 4 bases, with 17 bases between. The CDR3 runs 17 residues. Germline V CDR1 and CDR2: MGHRA, YSYEKL. The CDR3 sequence is CASSQEDSAFGPDTQYF. CDR3 in DNA: TGCGCCAGCAGCCAAGAGGATAGCGCTTTCGGCCCAGATACGCAGTATTTT.

The gene calls are TRBV5-1 and TRBJ2-7; 8 bases map to TRBD2. V was clipped by 4 bases and J by 0 bases; unmatched bases: 6. Germline-derived CDR1 and CDR2 are SGHRS and YFSETQ. CDR3 length: 15 residues. The CDR3 sequence is CASSPGRGSSYEQYF. In DNA, the CDR3 is TGCGCCAGCAGCCCCGGGAGGGGCAGCTCCTACGAGCAGTACTTC.

In its sample, this clone was seen a few times. The rearrangement links TRBV4-1 to TRBJ2-1, with TRBD2 identical over 10 bases. V trimming: 4 bases; J trimming: 2 bases; junction bases outside the gene matches: 8. Germline CDR1 and CDR2: MGHRA and YSYEKL. This CDR3 has 17 residues. CDR3 DNA: TGCGCCAGCAGCCCCTCCATAGCGGGGGGTACCTACAATGAGCAGTTCTTC. Protein product: CASSPSIAGGTYNEQFF.

V is TRBV27 and J is TRBJ2-1; 9 nucleotides align to TRBD1. This CDR3 is 14 amino acids long. Germline CDR1 is MNHEY and CDR2 is SMNVEV (reference sequence). V was pared by 4 bases and J by 4 bases, with 2 bases of the junction left unmatched. Here the CDR3 DNA reads TGTGCCAGCAGTTCGGGACAGGGTTACAATGAGCAGTTCTTC. Translated: CASSSGQGYNEQFF.

The chain couples TRBV2 to TRBJ1-5; 10 positions match TRBD1. V shed 6 bases, J shed 0 bases, and the junction held 14 bases outside the gene matches. Germline CDR1 reads SNHLY; CDR2 reads FYNNEI. The CDR3 contains 19 residues. The CDR3 loop reads CASSPDRGTIIDSNQPQHF. CDR3 DNA: TGTGCCAGCAGCCCGGACAGGGGGACGATAATCGATAGCAATCAGCCCCAGCATTTT.

The gene calls are TRBV15 and TRBJ1-5, with a weak D call TRBD1 (6 bases). The CDR3 runs to 14 residues. The germline V gene has CDR1 LNHNV and CDR2 YYDKDF (reference sequence). V lost 5 bases to trimming and J lost 9 bases, with 17 bases between them. Here the CDR3 DNA reads TGTGCCACCAGCGGGGGGGACACTCGGCTGCCCCAGCATTTT. It encodes CATSGGDTRLPQHF.

The chain links TRBV3-1 (or the pseudogene TRBV3-2) to TRBJ2-1, with a possible D match to TRBD1 (5 bases). The CDR3 length is 15 residues. The V end lost 5 bases, the J end lost 4 bases, and 15 bases lay between the germline ends. Germline V gene lookup returns CDR1 LGHDT and CDR2 YNNKEL (reference sequence). The CDR3 here is CASSEVGAGYNEQFF. CDR3 DNA: TGTGCCAGCAGCGAAGTTGGGGCTGGGTACAATGAGCAGTTCTTC.

This clone was seen only once. The rearrangement joins TRBV13 to TRBJ1-1; no firm D call. CDR1 and CDR2 from the germline V gene are PRHDT and FYEKMQ (reference sequence). V lost 1 base and J 11 bases, leaving 11 bases between the germline ends. The CDR3 loop spans 12 amino acids. The CDR3 nucleotides are TGTGCCAGCAGCTTAGATGGGCCGAGCGCTTTCTTT. This codes for CASSLDGPSAFF.

The chain has TRBV7-8 and TRBJ1-4, with TRBD1 identical over 8 bases. The trim removed 4 bases at V and 4 bases at J, leaving 8 bases unmatched. CDR1 and CDR2 (germline): SGHVS, FQNEAQ. The CDR3 loop spans 16 amino acids. The CDR3 sequence: CASSSLRGRGNEKLFF. The CDR3 coding sequence is TGTGCCAGCAGCTCCCTCAGGGGGCGAGGTAATGAAAAACTGTTTTTT.

This clone was seen many times. The J gene is TRBJ2-5, the V gene TRBV7-2; D is uncertain. The CDR3 runs to 14 residues. The V end lost 2 bases, the J end lost 2 bases, and 9 bases lay between the germline ends. The germline V gene encodes CDR1 SGHTA and CDR2 FQGNSA. The CDR3 sequence: CASSLLTRQETQYF. The DNA for the CDR3 is TGTGCCAGCAGCTTATTGACTCGACAAGAGACCCAGTACTTC.